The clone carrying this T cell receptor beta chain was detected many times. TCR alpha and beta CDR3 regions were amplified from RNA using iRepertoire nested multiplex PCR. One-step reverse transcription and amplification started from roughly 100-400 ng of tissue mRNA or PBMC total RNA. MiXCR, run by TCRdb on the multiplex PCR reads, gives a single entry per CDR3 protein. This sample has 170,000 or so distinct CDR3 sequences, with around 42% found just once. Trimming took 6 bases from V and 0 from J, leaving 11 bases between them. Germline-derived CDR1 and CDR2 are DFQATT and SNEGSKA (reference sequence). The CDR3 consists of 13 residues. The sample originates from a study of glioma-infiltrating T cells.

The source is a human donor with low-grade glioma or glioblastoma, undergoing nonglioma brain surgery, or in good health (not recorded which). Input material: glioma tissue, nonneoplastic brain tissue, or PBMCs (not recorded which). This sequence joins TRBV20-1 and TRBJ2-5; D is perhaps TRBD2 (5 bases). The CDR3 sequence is CSADPGNQETQYF. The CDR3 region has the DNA TGCAGTGCCGATCCGGGGAACCAAGAGACCCAGTACTTC.